These 20 T cell receptor beta chains were all obtained from the same sample, sequenced in a study of blood T cell repertoires in COVID-19. Sequencing was performed with immunoSEQ multiplex PCR; in TCRdb, only in-frame clones are kept and a portion is missing. The sample has about 170,000 clones, approximately 90% seen once; the top ten hold 4.8%. The source material was peripheral blood. The source of these receptors is a man aged 25-40 years with COVID-19, enrolled during active disease.

J is TRBJ2-7 and V is TRBV6-5; TRBD1 matches 10 bases. V lost 6 bases and J lost 5; bases outside the gene matches: 4. CDR3 size: 13 residues. Looked up from germline, CDR1 is MNHEY and CDR2 is SVGAGI. This CDR3 is CASSRTGGNEQYF. In DNA, the CDR3 is TGTGCCAGCAGCCGGACAGGGGGAAACGAGCAGTACTTC.

The chain recombines TRBV14 with TRBJ2-3; D call uncertain. Per the germline V gene, CDR1 is SGHDN and CDR2 is FVKESK. Trimming took off 3 bases at V and 5 bases at J, with 12 bases between the two ends. CDR3 length equals 14 residues. This CDR3 is CASSQTGWKDTQYF. For the CDR3, the DNA is TGTGCCAGCAGCCAGACCGGGTGGAAAGATACGCAGTATTTT.

This clone was counted once. This chain joins TRBV19 and TRBJ1-1; 7 nucleotides line up with TRBD1. Germline CDR1 LNHDA, CDR2 SQIVND (reference sequence). V was pared by 4 bases and J by 1 base, with 3 bases of the junction left unmatched. The length of the CDR3 is 14 residues. DNA of the CDR3: TGTGCCAGTAGTACACAGGGGCGGAACACTGAAGCTTTCTTT. The encoded protein is CASSTQGRNTEAFF.

V gene TRBV20-1 combines with J gene TRBJ2-5; 7 nucleotides align to TRBD1. V was pared by 3 bases and J by 13 bases, with 5 bases of the junction left unmatched. The CDR3 consists of 10 residues. From germline, CDR1 is DFQATT and CDR2 SNEGSKA (reference sequence). This chain's CDR3 is CSASGTVAYF. The DNA of the CDR3 is TGCAGTGCTAGCGGGACAGTAGCGTACTTC.

The chain is built from TRBV28 and TRBJ1-2; 10 bases match TRBD1. CDR1 and CDR2 from the germline V gene are MDHEN and SYDVKM. J was trimmed by 5 bases and V by 7 bases; bases with no gene match: 10. The CDR3 contains 15 residues. CDR3 sequence (DNA): TGTGCCAGCACTTGGAGGGGACAGGGGAGTTATGGCTACACCTTC. Amino acids: CASTWRGQGSYGYTF.

This clone was recorded once. This chain uses TRBV27 with TRBJ1-2; 7 bases line up with TRBD1. Germline V CDR1 and CDR2: MNHEY, SMNVEV (reference sequence). The CDR3 has 15 amino acids. Trimming cost V 3 bases and J 6 bases; bases outside gene matches: 10. The CDR3 is CASSFSTGSLHGYTF. As DNA, the CDR3 is TGTGCCAGCAGTTTCTCGACAGGGAGTTTGCATGGCTACACCTTC.

The V gene is TRBV19, the J gene TRBJ1-2, with 7 nucleotides matching TRBD1. V was pared by 8 bases and J by 0 bases, with 12 bases of the junction left unmatched. The CDR3 extends over 16 amino acids. Germline CDR1 is LNHDA and CDR2 is SQIVND (reference sequence). The CDR3: CASYSSGGQTNYGYTF. The CDR3 nucleotides are TGTGCCAGTTATTCCTCCGGGGGACAGACTAACTATGGCTACACCTTC.

The genes are TRBV10-1 and TRBJ1-4; D unclear. This CDR3 is 13 amino acids long. Germline values: CDR1 WNHNN, CDR2 SYGVQD (reference sequence). Trimming pared 3 bases from V and 8 bases from J, leaving 10 bases between. DNA of the CDR3: TGCGCCAGCAGTGATTGGGCGAGAGAAAAACTGTTTTTT. It translates to CASSDWAREKLFF.

V usage is TRBV19 and J usage is TRBJ1-5; possibly TRBD1 for D (5 bases). The CDR3 extends over 18 amino acids. CDR1 LNHDA and CDR2 SQIVND come from the germline V gene (reference sequence). V shed 4 bases and J shed 0 bases, with 19 bases lying between them. The CDR3: CASSTGGGQTYSNQPQHF. The CDR3 DNA sequence: TGTGCCAGTAGTACCGGGGGTGGGCAGACCTATAGCAATCAGCCCCAGCATTTT.

This chain links TRBV11-2 with TRBJ2-3, with 8 nucleotides matching TRBD2. CDR1 is SGHAT and CDR2 is FQNNGV in the germline V gene. CDR3 length: 16 amino acids. J lost 1 base, V lost 3 bases, and 6 bases had no gene match. CDR3 DNA sequence: TGTGCCAGCAGCTTTGGGACTAGTAGCGGCACAGATACGCAGTATTTT. This sequence encodes CASSFGTSSGTDTQYF.

There are a few counts of this clone. The chain couples TRBV7-2 to TRBJ2-1, with TRBD2 matching over 8 bases. After removal of 5 bases from V and 5 bases from J, the junction contained 8 bases not matched to a gene. The CDR3 is made up of 15 amino acids. From germline, CDR1 is SGHTA and CDR2 FQGNSA. The CDR3 spells CASSGGLARNNEQFF. The DNA of the CDR3 is TGTGCCAGCAGCGGCGGACTAGCCCGAAACAATGAGCAGTTCTTC.

V is TRBV4-1 and J is TRBJ1-5; possibly TRBD1 for D (5 bases). The CDR3 consists of 14 residues. Trimming removed 8 bases from V and 3 bases from J, with 14 bases in between. Per germline, CDR1 MGHRA and CDR2 YSYEKL. The CDR3 nucleotides read TGCGCCAGCTCGGAGGGGTATGCCAATCAGCCCCAGCATTTT. Its protein is CASSEGYANQPQHF.

This clone occurred once. The rearrangement links TRBV27 to TRBJ1-2, with 9 positions matching TRBD1. Germline V gene data show CDR1 as MNHEY and CDR2 as SMNVEV (reference sequence). The CDR3 loop spans 13 amino acids. The J segment lost 6 bases and the V segment lost 6 bases, leaving 5 bases of the junction unmatched. The CDR3 sequence: CASSLTGGHGYTF. The CDR3 bases are TGTGCCAGCAGCTTAACAGGGGGCCATGGCTACACCTTC.

J is TRBJ1-6 and V is TRBV19; D is possibly TRBD1 (5 bases). The germline V and J ends were trimmed by 6 bases and 6 bases, with 12 bases remaining between them. In germline, CDR1 is LNHDA, CDR2 SQIVND (reference sequence). The CDR3 contains 14 residues. Here the CDR3 reads CASSKTDSNSPLHF. CDR3 in DNA: TGTGCCAGTAGCAAGACAGACTCTAATTCACCCCTCCACTTT.

V is TRBV5-5 and J is TRBJ2-1, with D unclear. The CDR3 spans 14 residues. Trimming pared 4 bases from V and 7 bases from J, leaving 15 bases between. CDR1 and CDR2 from the germline V gene are SGHKS and YYEKEE (reference sequence). CDR3 residues: CASSLMVTPNEQFF. The CDR3 region has the DNA TGTGCCAGCAGCCTTATGGTGACTCCAAATGAGCAGTTCTTC.

The DNA for the CDR3 is TGTGCCAGCAGCCCAACGGCGGATCCCTATGGCTACACCTTC. This gives the protein CASSPTADPYGYTF. The chain recombines TRBV7-3 with TRBJ1-2; the D is unclear. The V gene lost 5 bases and the J gene lost 4 bases, with 14 bases spanning the gap. This CDR3 spans 14 amino acids. Germline values: CDR1 SGHTA, CDR2 FQGTGA.

The rearrangement links TRBV4-2 to TRBJ1-2; D perhaps matches TRBD1 (6 bases). The V gene's germline CDR1 is LGHNA and CDR2 YNFKEQ. Trimming took 0 bases from V and 4 from J, leaving 12 bases between them. There are 15 residues in the CDR3. The CDR3 spells CASSQDRTDFYGYTF. CDR3 DNA: TGTGCCAGCAGCCAAGATAGGACAGATTTCTATGGCTACACCTTC.

The genes are TRBV5-4 and TRBJ1-2; no clear D. V dropped 0 bases and J dropped 2 bases, with 8 bases sitting between them. Germline V CDR1 and CDR2: SGHNT, YYREEE (reference sequence). This CDR3 contains 14 residues. The CDR3 sequence: CASSLDRANYGYTF. The CDR3 DNA follows: TGTGCCAGCAGCTTGGACCGAGCGAACTATGGCTACACCTTC. Full variable domain (remainder filled in from reference TRBV5-4 and TRBJ1-2): ETGVTQSPTHLIKTRGQQVTLRCSSQSGHNTVSWYQQALGQGPQFIFQYYREEENGRGNFPPRFSGLQFPNYSSELNVNALELDDSALYLCASSLDRANYGYTFGSGTRLTVV.

The chain carries TRBV28 and TRBJ1-5, with D perhaps matching TRBD1 (5 bases). With 6 bases removed from V and 6 bases from J, the gap between germline ends came to 21 bases. Germline-derived CDR1 and CDR2 are MDHEN and SYDVKM. The CDR3 runs 16 residues. CDR3 DNA: TGTGCCAGCAGCATAACAGGTATTAGGGTGGTTCAGCCCCAGCATTTT. Translating it yields CASSITGIRVVQPQHF.

The V and J genes are TRBV7-9 and TRBJ1-1; 7 positions agree with TRBD1. Germline CDR1 reads SEHNR; CDR2 reads FQNEAQ (reference sequence). V dropped 5 bases and J dropped 5; count of bases not matched to a gene: 2. The CDR3 totals 12 residues. DNA of the CDR3: TGTGCCAGCAGCCGGGGACAGACTGAAGCTTTCTTT. Translated: CASSRGQTEAFF.